These T cell receptor beta chains were read from a single sample in a study of cytomegalovirus exposure and HLA in healthy donors. The data were produced by immunoSEQ multiplex PCR, yet TCRdb's version contains in-frame clones alone and is incomplete. Found here are 50,000 to 60,000 clones, around 73% of them singletons; the top ten hold approximately 2.7%. The sequencing sample was made of PBMCs. Receptor source: a woman aged 35 to 49 in good health and CMV-seropositive. The CDR3 runs from the conserved cysteine through the conserved F or W. A D gene is named only where the DNA matches it firmly. The size entry is marked missing in some rows and otherwise reads once, few, many or a size class.

V gene	J gene	clone size	D gene	CDR3 DNA	CDR3 protein
TRBV21-1	TRBJ2-6	few	-	TGTGCCAGCAGCAAAGGTGCGCGGGGGTGCTCTGGGGCCAACGTCCTGACTTTC	CASSKGARGCSGANVLTF
TRBV7-3	TRBJ1-3	once	-	TGTGCCAGCAGCGGCGGGATGATCGGAAACACCATATATTTT	CASSGGMIGNTIYF
TRBV5-1	TRBJ1-1	-	TRBD1	TGCGCCAGCAGCTTGGGGACCGGGACAGGGTGTATCTTT	CASSLGTGTGCIF
TRBV29-1	TRBJ2-7	-	-	TGCAGCGTTACCCCGGGGTCTTACCTTTACGAGCAGTACTTC	CSVTPGSYLYEQYF
TRBV7-3	TRBJ2-1	-	-	TGTGCCAGCAGCTTCGGGGGAAGTAGGTCGCATGAGCAGTTCTTC	CASSFGGSRSHEQFF
TRBV2	TRBJ1-2	-	TRBD1	TGTGCCAGCAGCGATCCGACAGGGGCCAACTATGGCTACACCTTC	CASSDPTGANYGYTF
TRBV10-3	TRBJ1-4	few	-	TGTGCCATCAGTGAGCAGGGAATATGGAATGAAAAACTGTTTTTT	CAISEQGIWNEKLFF
TRBV2	TRBJ1-2	-	-	TGTGCCAGCACGGAGGATATGACGGGGGGGGACGGCTACACCTTC	CASTEDMTGGDGYTF
TRBV28	TRBJ1-5	-	-	TGTGCCAGCAGTCCCCAACCGTGGGACTCGGGCAATCAGCCCCAGCATTTT	CASSPQPWDSGNQPQHF
TRBV18	TRBJ1-6	-	TRBD1	TGTGCCAGCTCACCAATGGGACAGGATAATTCACCCCTCCACTTT	CASSPMGQDNSPLHF
TRBV6-6	TRBJ2-7	-	-	TGTGCCAGCGGATCGAACTCCGGAGACGAGCAGTACTTC	CASGSNSGDEQYF
TRBV6-1	TRBJ2-3	-	TRBD2	TGTGCCAGCAGTGAATTAGCGGGGGGGCCGGGAGCAGATACGCAGTATTTT	CASSELAGGPGADTQYF
TRBV7-7	TRBJ2-2	-	TRBD2	TGTGCCAGCACCAAAGCCCTAGCGGGGGGTGGCACCGGGGAGCTGTTTTTT	CASTKALAGGGTGELFF
TRBV29-1	TRBJ2-1	-	TRBD2	TGCAGCCTATCACGGGGGGGCACTAATGAGCAGTTCTTC	CSLSRGGTNEQFF
TRBV18	TRBJ1-5	-	TRBD1	TGTGCCAGCTCACCGCGACAGGGGGGGAATCAGCCCCAGCATTTT	CASSPRQGGNQPQHF
TRBV7-2	TRBJ2-1	-	TRBD2	TGTGCCAGCAGCTTAAACCTAGCGGGGGCTTACAATGAGCAGTTCTTC	CASSLNLAGAYNEQFF
TRBV6-5	TRBJ1-5	-	TRBD1	TGTGCCAGCAGTGACGGACAGGCTCAGCCCCAGCATTTT	CASSDGQAQPQHF
TRBV7-2	TRBJ2-5	-	-	TGTGCCAGCAGCTTCAAGGGGTCGAAGACCCAGTACTTC	CASSFKGSKTQYF
TRBV9	TRBJ2-3	-	TRBD1	TGTGCCAGCAGCGTAGTGACAGGGGCGATAGATACGCAGTATTTT	CASSVVTGAIDTQYF
TRBV7-2	TRBJ2-1	-	TRBD2	TGTGCCAGCCAACCCGGGACTAGCGGGGTTTACAATGAGCAGTTCTTC	CASQPGTSGVYNEQFF
TRBV9	TRBJ1-2	-	-	TGTGCCAGCAGCGCATCCTCCGGGACACTCCGTGGCTACACCTTC	CASSASSGTLRGYTF
TRBV30	TRBJ2-3	-	TRBD2	TGTGCCTGGAGTATCCGGACTAGCGGGGCAACAGATACGCAGTATTTT	CAWSIRTSGATDTQYF
TRBV7-9	TRBJ2-5	-	-	TGTGCCAGCAGCCGGAAGGGACATCATCAAGAGACCCAGTACTTC	CASSRKGHHQETQYF
TRBV15	TRBJ1-2	-	-	TGTGCCACCAGCGTACACCGACAGGTCCCCTATGGCTACACCTTC	CATSVHRQVPYGYTF
TRBV5-6	TRBJ1-3	few	TRBD1	TGTGCCAGCAGCCTCTGGGACAGGGCGTCAGGAAACACCATATATTTT	CASSLWDRASGNTIYF
TRBV7-3	TRBJ1-5	-	TRBD1	TGTGCCAGCAGCTTACGGGTGGGTGACAGGGCGCTCGGTCAGCCCCAGCATTTT	CASSLRVGDRALGQPQHF
TRBV12-5	TRBJ2-7	-	-	TGTGCTAGTGGTTTGGTGAGAGGACAGACCTACGAGCAGTACTTC	CASGLVRGQTYEQYF
TRBV7-3	TRBJ2-1	-	TRBD2	TGTGCCAGCAGCCCGGGACTAGCGCTCAATGAGCAGTTCTTC	CASSPGLALNEQFF
TRBV2	TRBJ2-3	-	-	TGTGCCAGCAGTGAAGCCTCAGGGCCAGATACGCAGTATTTT	CASSEASGPDTQYF
TRBV15	TRBJ2-2	-	-	TGTGCCACCAGCAGAGATCGGGCCGGGGAGCTGTTTTTT	CATSRDRAGELFF
TRBV5-1	TRBJ2-5	once	-	TGCGCCAGCAGCTTGGAAGGCGGGACCCAGTACTTC	CASSLEGGTQYF
TRBV10-3	TRBJ2-7	-	TRBD2	TGTGCCATCAGCCGACTAGCGGGGGGAATGTCCTACGAGCAGTACTTC	CAISRLAGGMSYEQYF
TRBV6-1	TRBJ2-5	-	-	TGTGCCAGCAGTGTGTTACAGGCCCCGGAGACCCAGTACTTC	CASSVLQAPETQYF
TRBV29-1	TRBJ1-1	-	TRBD1	TGCAGCGTTGGTGGGACAGGGCTTGGAGACACTGAAGCTTTCTTT	CSVGGTGLGDTEAFF
TRBV6-5	TRBJ1-2	few	TRBD1	TGTGCCAGCAGTCACGGACAGGACGGGTACTATGGCTACACCTTC	CASSHGQDGYYGYTF
TRBV2	TRBJ1-2	-	-	TGTGCCAGCAGGGCAGGACGACCGGGGGGCTACACCTTC	CASRAGRPGGYTF
TRBV7-2	TRBJ2-2	-	TRBD2	TGTGCCAGCAGCTTTAGCGGGGGGGACACCGGGGAGCTGTTTTTT	CASSFSGGDTGELFF
TRBV5-4	TRBJ2-2	-	-	TGTGCCAGCAGCTTGGTGGCAGTTCCCGGGGAGCTGTTTTTT	CASSLVAVPGELFF
TRBV4-3	TRBJ1-5	-	-	TGCGCCAGCAGCCAAGATCAACAGGTCCCCTATCAGCCCCAGCATTTT	CASSQDQQVPYQPQHF
TRBV11-2	TRBJ2-4	-	-	TGTGCCAGCAGCTTAGACAGACACCCAGCCAAAAACATTCAGTACTTC	CASSLDRHPAKNIQYF
TRBV6-6	TRBJ2-7	-	-	TGTGCCAGCAGTCCCGAGGGTAGGGGGTACGAGCAGTACTTC	CASSPEGRGYEQYF
TRBV7-7	TRBJ1-3	-	TRBD1	TGTGCCAGCAGCTCAGGGACAGGAGCTGGAAACACCATATATTTT	CASSSGTGAGNTIYF
TRBV6-1	TRBJ1-6	-	-	TGTGCCAGCAGGGGCACCGACGGTTTTAATTCACCCCTCCACTTT	CASRGTDGFNSPLHF
TRBV6-5	TRBJ1-5	-	TRBD1	TGTGCCAGCAGTCGGGACAGCTTACAGCCCCAGCATTTT	CASSRDSLQPQHF
TRBV6-1	TRBJ1-6	few	TRBD1	TGTGCCAGCAGTGGAGACAGGGGAGGAAATTCACCCCTCCACTTT	CASSGDRGGNSPLHF
TRBV6-1	TRBJ1-6	-	-	TGTGCCAGCAGTGAAGTCATTTCTAATTCACCCCTCCACTTT	CASSEVISNSPLHF
TRBV6-5	TRBJ1-5	-	-	TGTGCCAGCAGCTCGTACGGGGATCAGCCCCAGCATTTT	CASSSYGDQPQHF
TRBV29-1	TRBJ2-7	-	-	TGCAGCGTATCGGACAACTCCTACGAGCAGTACTTC	CSVSDNSYEQYF
TRBV6-1	TRBJ2-2	few	TRBD1	TGTGCCAGCAGTGTGGACAGGGCTCTTTGGACCGGGGAGCTGTTTTTT	CASSVDRALWTGELFF
TRBV5-6	TRBJ1-1	-	TRBD1	TGTGCCAGCAGCTTGGCAGGGGGCGAGGGCACTGAAGCTTTCTTT	CASSLAGGEGTEAFF
TRBV5-6	TRBJ1-2	once	-	TGTGCCAGCAGCTTAGACAGCAGCTATGGCTACACCTTC	CASSLDSSYGYTF
TRBV30	TRBJ2-3	-	-	TGTGCCTGGAGTGTACAGAGCATCACAGATACGCAGTATTTT	CAWSVQSITDTQYF
TRBV6-5	TRBJ2-3	once	-	TGTGCCAGCAGTTACGGGGCAGGGATCGCAGATACGCAGTATTTT	CASSYGAGIADTQYF
TRBV19	TRBJ2-5	few	TRBD1	TGTGCCAGTAGTATCAGGGGGCGCGGGGAGACCCAGTACTTC	CASSIRGRGETQYF
TRBV6-5	TRBJ1-1	few	-	TGTGCCAGCAGCCGGTGGGGGCAGGGGGAAGCTTTCTTT	CASSRWGQGEAFF